Sequencing of this T cell receptor (beta chain) was carried out in a study of shared clonotypes between healthy human individuals. Original processing methods: ImmunoSEQ gave junction-only sequences without quality scores, so filtering differed. Method: immunoSEQ multiplex PCR; TCRdb's copy keeps in-frame clones and lacks some. V and J calls and clone size are copied from that table; D and trimming were computed from the DNA. The repertoire consists of around 2.1 million clones, with approximately 94% occurring once and the leading ten covering around 0.13%. CDR3 length equals 17 residues. Germline lookup yields CDR1 SGHRS and CDR2 YFSETQ. Trimming removed 0 bases from V and 2 bases from J, with 16 bases in between.

The TCR sequence derives from a man between 18 and 29 years old in good health. Sequences were obtained from naive CD4+ T cells sorted from blood. Documented subset: CD45RA+ positively selected. The chain has TRBV5-1 and TRBJ2-3, with D perhaps given as TRBD1 or TRBD2 (6 bases each). The CDR3 loop reads CASSLDPGASPTDTQYF. CDR3 DNA sequence: TGCGCCAGCAGCTTGGATCCGGGGGCTTCGCCCACAGATACGCAGTATTTT.